The clone carrying this T cell receptor (beta chain) turned up a few times. What it binds is unknown. The sample is drawn from a study of spatial heterogeneity in lung cancer. On the study more broadly: Alpha-chain sequences were detected in numbers that were consistently lower than beta-chain sequences.

Time point noted: sample taken at primary tumor resection. Unsorted whole RNA from tumor, nontumor lung or frozen PBMC underwent sequencing. A total of more than 65 untreated early-stage non-small cell lung cancer patients served as donors. Unique molecular identifiers, one per molecule, were present on every TCR cDNA molecule. TCRdb called the 5' RACE reads again in MiXCR, with one record for every CDR3 protein. The sample comprises tens of thousands of distinct CDR3 sequences, 7.5% to 8% of which are singletons, and around 30% rests with the top ten. Notes on the study in general: Resection blood, more than follow-up blood, showed ubiquitous expanded tumor TCRs.

The source material was PBMCs, sampled at surgery. The origin of this receptor is a male donor with early-stage non-small cell lung cancer.

CDR3 in amino acids: CASSYRDYNEQFF. CDR3 coding DNA: TGTGCCAGCAGTTACCGGGACTACAATGAGCAGTTCTTC. The V gene is TRBV6-2 or TRBV6-3, the J gene TRBJ2-1, with D maybe TRBD2 (5 bases). CDR1 is MNHEY, CDR2 SVGEGT, per germline. V lost 2 bases, J lost 3 bases, and 5 bases lay in between. The CDR3 runs 13 residues.